What follows is one T cell receptor beta chain and its context. The CDR3 spans 13 residues. Germline loops: CDR1 DFQATT, CDR2 SNEGSKA (reference sequence). The J segment lost 4 bases and the V segment lost 5 bases, leaving 7 bases of the junction unmatched. The TCR beta library used iRepertoire HTBI primers with Arm-PCR amplification of CDR3. MiXCR was run by TCRdb on the multiplex PCR reads, yielding one entry per CDR3 protein. This repertoire shows about 660,000 distinct CDR3 sequences, roughly 30% found once; its top ten account for around 42%. Time point specified: persistent/refractory GD, antithyroid drugs over 5 years with positive TRAb. With RNA extracted from PBMCs as input, the TCR library was made. This entry belongs to a study of regulatory T cells in long-lasting Graves disease.

The V call is TRBV20-1, the J call TRBJ1-2, with 7 bases aligning to TRBD1. The material sequenced was peripheral blood mononuclear cells (PBMCs), taken when the disease was refractory, from a patient treated with antithyroid drugs. The receptor was isolated from a female donor with Graves disease. CDR3 sequence reads: CSAPRGLGYGYTF. In nucleotides, the CDR3 is TGCAGTGCTCCGAGGGGGCTGGGCTATGGCTACACCTTC.